Sequencing of this TCR beta chain was carried out in a study of PD-1 blockade in classical Hodgkin lymphoma. Study results and limitations: Unlike CD8+ TCR diversity, which did not rise significantly by C4D1, CD4+ TCR diversity did.

Every patient relapsed after autologous stem cell transplantation, and brentuximab vedotin exposure varied. With respect to this clone: The antigen is undetermined.

The CDR3 runs to 17 residues. Germline values: CDR1 LNHDA, CDR2 SQIVND (reference sequence). V lost 3 bases, J lost 0 bases, and 17 bases lay in between. Sequencing was performed with immunoSEQ multiplex PCR; in TCRdb, only in-frame clones are kept and a portion is missing. The sample carries some 6,900 clones, roughly 80% recorded once. The gene calls are TRBV19 and TRBJ1-1; D possibly corresponds to TRBD1 (5 bases). The sample here was peripheral blood mononuclear cells (PBMCs), taken at baseline. This TCR came from a human donor with classical Hodgkin lymphoma. CDR3 loop: CASSMGVARSMNTEAFF. CDR3 DNA: TGTGCCAGTAGTATGGGGGTGGCGAGGAGCATGAACACTGAAGCTTTCTTT.